This record covers a single TCR beta chain. Its antigen is unidentified. The data were obtained in a study of T-cell memory formation after mild COVID-19. Overall study findings and caveats: Pre-infection memory harbored some responding clones, suggesting cross-reactive memory joined. Among CD4+ contracting clones, most were CM and EM, and CD8+ ones EMRA. The authors did not confirm SARS-CoV-2 specificity of second-wave clones peaking day 37.

Trimming cost V 1 base and J 7 bases, with 12 bases left between them. CDR1 SGHTA and CDR2 FQGNSA come from the germline V gene. The CDR3 spans 14 residues. Constant-segment primers and 5'RACE yielded cDNA libraries for TCR alpha and TCR beta, each carrying sample barcodes and UMIs. TCRdb ran MiXCR on the 5' RACE reads and lists one entry per CDR3 protein. The sample has 45,000 to 65,000 distinct CDR3 sequences; around a tenth are singletons. Sequenced sample: PBMCs or a T cell subset sorted from them (not recorded which). The rearrangement uses TRBV7-2 and TRBJ2-3; a possible D gene is TRBD1 (5 bases). This TCR came from a man younger than 35 who had mild COVID-19 (a few samples of this study predate the infection). Cell type and time point are not known. In DNA form, the CDR3 reads TGTGCCAGCAGCTTAGGGGGCGACTCACATACGCAGTATTTT. This translates into CASSLGGDSHTQYF.